This TCR beta chain was recovered during a study of human T cells and chemical hapten exposure. Study-wide background: The sensitizing agent was 2% DPC, placed on around 2 cm by around 2 cm of upper inner arm skin. Across its roughly 24 weeks, the study gave patients weekly diphenylcyclopropenone doses to the scalp. General observations from the study: The number of TCRs over 1 in 1000 frequency stayed unchanged after DPC.

Time point denoted: patch test 1, 2 weeks after DPC sensitization. The treatment denotes: therapeutic diphenylcyclopropenone sensitization with weekly scalp DPC. Alopecia patients deemed DPC-suitable, aged 18 to 70, excluding pregnancy. Germline V gives CDR1 SGHAT, CDR2 FQNNGV. V lost 1 base, J lost 5 bases, and 11 bases lay in between. The length of the CDR3 is 14 residues. This clonotype has at least ten counts. The target antigen is unknown. TCRdb independently ran MiXCR on the RACE reads; one entry per CDR3 protein. Found here are under 450,000 distinct CDR3 sequences, more than 4.5% of them singletons; the top ten hold about 2.2%.

The sample in question was whole blood, obtained in connection with sensitization to the hapten diphenylcyclopropenone (DPC). The clonotype was recovered from a woman aged 45-59 years with alopecia areata. Some clones in this sample may be carry-over from other donors' samples. This rearrangement joins TRBV11-2 to TRBJ1-1; D is unclear. In DNA form, the CDR3 reads TGTGCCAGCAGCTTAGCCGGGATCGGAACTGAAGCTTTCTTT. Its protein is CASSLAGIGTEAFF. Full variable domain (outside the CDR3, taken from reference TRBV11-2 and TRBJ1-1): EAGVAQSPRYKIIEKRQSVAFWCNPISGHATLYWYQQILGQGPKLLIQFQNNGVVDDSQLPKDRFSAERLKGVDSTLKIQPAKLEDSAVYLCASSLAGIGTEAFFGQGTRLTVV.